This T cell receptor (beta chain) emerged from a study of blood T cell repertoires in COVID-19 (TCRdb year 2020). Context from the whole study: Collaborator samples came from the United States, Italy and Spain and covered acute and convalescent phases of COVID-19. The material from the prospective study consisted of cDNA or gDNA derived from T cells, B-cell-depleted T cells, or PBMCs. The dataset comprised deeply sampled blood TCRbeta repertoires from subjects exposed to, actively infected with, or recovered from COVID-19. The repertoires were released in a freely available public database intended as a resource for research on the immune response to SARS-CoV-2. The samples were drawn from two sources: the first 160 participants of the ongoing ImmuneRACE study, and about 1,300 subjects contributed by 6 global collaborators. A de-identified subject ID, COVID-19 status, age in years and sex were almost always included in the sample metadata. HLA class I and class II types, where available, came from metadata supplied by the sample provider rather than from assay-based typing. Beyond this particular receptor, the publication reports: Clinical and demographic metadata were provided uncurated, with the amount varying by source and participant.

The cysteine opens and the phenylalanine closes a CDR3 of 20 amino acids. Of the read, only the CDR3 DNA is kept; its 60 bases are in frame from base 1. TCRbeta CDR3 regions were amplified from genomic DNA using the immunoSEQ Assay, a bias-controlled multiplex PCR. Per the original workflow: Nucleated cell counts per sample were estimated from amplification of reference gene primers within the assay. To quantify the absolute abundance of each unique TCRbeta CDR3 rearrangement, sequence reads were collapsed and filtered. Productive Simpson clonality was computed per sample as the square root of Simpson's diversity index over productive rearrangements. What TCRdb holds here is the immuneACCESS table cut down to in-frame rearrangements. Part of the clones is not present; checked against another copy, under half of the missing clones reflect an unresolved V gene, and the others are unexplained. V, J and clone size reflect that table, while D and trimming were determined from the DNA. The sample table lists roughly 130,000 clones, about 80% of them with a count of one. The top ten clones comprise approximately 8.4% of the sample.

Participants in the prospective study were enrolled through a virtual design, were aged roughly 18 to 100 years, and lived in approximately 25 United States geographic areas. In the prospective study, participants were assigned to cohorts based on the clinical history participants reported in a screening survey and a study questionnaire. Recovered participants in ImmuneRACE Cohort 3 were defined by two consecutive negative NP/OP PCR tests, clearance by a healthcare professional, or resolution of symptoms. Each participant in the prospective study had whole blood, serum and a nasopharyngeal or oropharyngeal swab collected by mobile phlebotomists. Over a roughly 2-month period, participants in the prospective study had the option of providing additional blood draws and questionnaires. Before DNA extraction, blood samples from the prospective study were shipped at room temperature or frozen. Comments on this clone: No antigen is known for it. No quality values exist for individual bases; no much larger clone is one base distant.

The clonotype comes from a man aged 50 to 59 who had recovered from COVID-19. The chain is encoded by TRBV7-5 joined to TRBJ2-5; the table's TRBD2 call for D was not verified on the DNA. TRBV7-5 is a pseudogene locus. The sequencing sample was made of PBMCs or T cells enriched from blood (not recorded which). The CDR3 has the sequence CARIFARLAGGLRFKETQYF. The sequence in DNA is TGTGCCAGAATCTTCGCCCGACTAGCGGGGGGCCTAAGATTTAAAGAGACCCAGTACTTC.